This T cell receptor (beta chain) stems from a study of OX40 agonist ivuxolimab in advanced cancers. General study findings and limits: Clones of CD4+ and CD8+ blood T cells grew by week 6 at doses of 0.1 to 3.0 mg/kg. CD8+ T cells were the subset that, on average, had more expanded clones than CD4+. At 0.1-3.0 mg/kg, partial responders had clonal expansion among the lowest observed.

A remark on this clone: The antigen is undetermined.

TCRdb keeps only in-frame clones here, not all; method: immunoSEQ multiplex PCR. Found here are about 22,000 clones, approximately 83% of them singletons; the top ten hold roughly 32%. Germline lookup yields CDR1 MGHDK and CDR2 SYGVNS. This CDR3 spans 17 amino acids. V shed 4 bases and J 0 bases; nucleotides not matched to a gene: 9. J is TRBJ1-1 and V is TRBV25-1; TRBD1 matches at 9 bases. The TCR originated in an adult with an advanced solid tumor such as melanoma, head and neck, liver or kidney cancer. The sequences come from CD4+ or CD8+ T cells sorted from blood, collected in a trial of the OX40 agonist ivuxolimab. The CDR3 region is CASSGDPTGGMNTEAFF. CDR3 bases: TGTGCCAGCAGTGGGGACCCGACAGGGGGTATGAACACTGAAGCTTTCTTT. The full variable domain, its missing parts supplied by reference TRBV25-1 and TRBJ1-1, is EADIYQTPRYLVIGTGKKITLECSQTMGHDKMYWYQQDPGMELHLIHYSYGVNSTEKGDLSSESTVSRIRTEHFPLTLESARPSHTSQYLCASSGDPTGGMNTEAFFGQGTRLTVV.